A selection of T cell receptor beta chains follows, all from one sample in a study of regulatory T cells in long-lasting Graves disease. TCRdb reprocessed the multiplex PCR reads via MiXCR and lists one record per CDR3 protein. The sample has 400,000 to 550,000 distinct CDR3 sequences; 14% to 15% are singletons. A further study also used this sample, focusing on T cells in Graves' hyperthyroidism and ophthalmopathy.

The source was peripheral blood mononuclear cells (PBMCs), collected at new diagnosis, from a patient treated with antithyroid drugs. Source of these receptors: a woman in her 30s with Graves disease. Both conserved end residues are part of each CDR3. A D gene is named only where the DNA matches it firmly. Size is stated for part of the rows, as once, few or many counts, or as a class when the clone is expanded.

>TRBJ2-1|TRBD2|-|TRBV20-1
TGCAGTGCTAGAGACCCCAATAGCGGGAGACTAGGGTTTAGGCAGTTCTTC
CSARDPNSGRLGFRQFF
>TRBJ1-4|TRBD1|many|TRBV27
TGTGCCAGCAGTCTCGCTCCGACAGGGTTAAATGAAAAACTGTTTTTT
CASSLAPTGLNEKLFF
>TRBJ2-5|TRBD1|few|TRBV7-9
TGTGCCAGCAGCTTAACGGGACAGTTCCAAGAGACCCAGTACTTC
CASSLTGQFQETQYF
>TRBJ1-2|TRBD1|-|TRBV19
TGTGCCAGTAGTACCCCCGGGACAGGGAACTATGGCTACACCTTC
CASSTPGTGNYGYTF
>TRBJ2-3|-|-|TRBV7-8
TGTGCCAGCACCTTTTCAAGGGGCACAGATACGCAGTATTTT
CASTFSRGTDTQYF
>TRBJ2-1|TRBD2|many|TRBV11-2
TGTGCCAGCAGCCCAGGGACTAGCGGGAGGATCTCCTACAATGAGCAGTTCTTC
CASSPGTSGRISYNEQFF
>TRBJ2-7|-|many|TRBV7-2
TGTGCCAGCAGCTTACACAGAGCAACCTACGAGCAGTACTTC
CASSLHRATYEQYF
>TRBJ2-7|-|-|TRBV6-2/TRBV6-3
TGTGCCAGCAGTTCAGATACCGGCGAGCAGTACTTC
CASSSDTGEQYF
>TRBJ2-3|-|many|TRBV27
TGTGCCAGCAGTTCTTCCTCCAAGGGCACGCAGTATTTT
CASSSSSKGTQYF
>TRBJ2-1|-|many|TRBV15
TGTGCCACCAGCAGAGATTACGGGACTTTGAGCTCCTACAATGAGCAGTTCTTC
CATSRDYGTLSSYNEQFF
>TRBJ2-6|TRBD1|-|TRBV24-1
TGTGCCACCAGTGATACATGGACAGGAGGCTCTGGGGCCAACGTCCTGACTTTC
CATSDTWTGGSGANVLTF
>TRBJ2-3|TRBD2|few|TRBV19
TGTGCCAGTAGTATAGGATTTAGCGGGGCAGATACGCAGTATTTT
CASSIGFSGADTQYF
>TRBJ2-3|TRBD2|-|TRBV25-1
TGTGCCAGCCAGATCTGGGGGAGGGGCACAGATACGCAGTATTTT
CASQIWGRGTDTQYF
>TRBJ1-3|-|many|TRBV2
TGTGCCAGCAGTGACAGGGGCCGTGGAAACACCATATATTTT
CASSDRGRGNTIYF
>TRBJ1-3|-|-|TRBV27
TGTGCCAGCAGTTATGGACCGTTCTCTGGAAACACCATATATTTT
CASSYGPFSGNTIYF
>TRBJ2-1|TRBD1|few|TRBV5-1
TGCGCCAGCAGCTTGGTCCCGCAGGGGGCGAACAATGAGCAGTTCTTC
CASSLVPQGANNEQFF
>TRBJ2-3|TRBD2|many|TRBV5-1
TGCGCCAGCAGATCGTCAGGGAAAATAGCGGGAGGGAACACAGATACGCAGTATTTT
CASRSSGKIAGGNTDTQYF
>TRBJ2-7|TRBD2|-|TRBV27
TGTGCCAGCAGTTCAATAGCGGGAGATCGCGAGCAGTACTTC
CASSSIAGDREQYF
>TRBJ2-7|TRBD1|few|TRBV6-5
TGTGCCAGCAGTTACTCGGAGAGAACAGGGGCCTACGAGCAGTACTTC
CASSYSERTGAYEQYF
>TRBJ2-7|-|many|TRBV18
TGTGCCAGCTCACCAAAGGCGACACCCTTCTCTCTCGAGCAGTACTTC
CASSPKATPFSLEQYF
>TRBJ2-5|TRBD2|-|TRBV27
TGTGCCAGCTCCTCTTGGACTAGCGGAGAGACCCAGTACTTC
CASSSWTSGETQYF
>TRBJ1-3|-|many|TRBV27
TGTGCCAGCAGTTCGTTTATGGGGAATGGAAACACCATATATTTT
CASSSFMGNGNTIYF
>TRBJ2-7|-|many|TRBV12-3/TRBV12-4
TGTGCCAGCAGTTTCAGGGGCCACCCCTACGAGCAGTACTTC
CASSFRGHPYEQYF
>TRBJ1-4|-|-|TRBV9
TGTGCCAGCAGCCAAAATCAGGGGAATGAAAAACTGTTTTTT
CASSQNQGNEKLFF
>TRBJ2-1|TRBD2|few|TRBV25-1
TGTGCCAGCAGTCGACTAGCGGTTGGGGATGAGCAGTTCTTC
CASSRLAVGDEQFF
>TRBJ2-7|-|many|TRBV20-1
TGCAGTGCTAGCCCCACTGGGGCTTTCGAGCAGTACTTC
CSASPTGAFEQYF
>TRBJ2-3|TRBD2|once|TRBV19
TGTGCCAGTAGTCCATCCGGGGTAGCGGGAGCAGATACGCAGTATTTT
CASSPSGVAGADTQYF
>TRBJ2-7|-|many|TRBV20-1
TGCAGTGCTGGGGCCTCCAGGGTGGAATTGTCCTACGAGCAGTACTTC
CSAGASRVELSYEQYF
>TRBJ2-3|-|-|TRBV5-4
TGTGCCAGCAGCTTGCCTAGCCGAGGTATCACAGATACGCAGTATTTT
CASSLPSRGITDTQYF
>TRBJ2-2|-|few|TRBV12-3/TRBV12-4
TGTGCCAGCAGTTTAGGCGGGGGCCCCGGGGAGCTGTTTTTT
CASSLGGGPGELFF
>TRBJ1-2|TRBD1|-|TRBV7-9
TGTGCCAGCAGCCAATCTCTCAGGGGGAACTATGGCTACACCTTC
CASSQSLRGNYGYTF
>TRBJ2-7|TRBD1|many|TRBV6-1
TGTGCCAGCAGTAAGGACAGGGGCCAAAGATACGAGCAGTACTTC
CASSKDRGQRYEQYF
>TRBJ1-1|-|many|TRBV11-2
TGTGCCAGCAGCTTAGATGGCTTTAACACTGAAGCTTTCTTT
CASSLDGFNTEAFF
>TRBJ2-2|TRBD2|-|TRBV12-3/TRBV12-4
TGTGCCAGCGGGACTAGCGGGGTCACCGGGGAGCTGTTTTTT
CASGTSGVTGELFF
>TRBJ2-2|-|many|TRBV5-4
TGCGCCAGCAGCCCATCGCGGGGCACCGGGGAGCTGTTTTTT
CASSPSRGTGELFF
>TRBJ1-5|-|many|TRBV9
TGTGCCAGCAGCGTAGGGGGGTCCGAGGGTCAGCCCCAGCATTTT
CASSVGGSEGQPQHF
>TRBJ1-1|-|few|TRBV9
TGTGCCAGCAGCGTAGACGGGAGGAACACTGAAGCTTTCTTT
CASSVDGRNTEAFF
>TRBJ2-7|-|many|TRBV27
TGTGCCAGCAGTTTCTACCCGGGGGCAACCTACGAGCAGTACTTC
CASSFYPGATYEQYF
>TRBJ2-4|TRBD1|-|TRBV20-1
TGCAGTGCTAGACAAAGGACAGGGGGGTTAGCCAAAAACATTCAGTACTTC
CSARQRTGGLAKNIQYF
>TRBJ2-2|-|many|TRBV7-2
TGTGCCAGCAGCTTAGTTGGGGGGAACACCGGGGAGCTGTTTTTT
CASSLVGGNTGELFF
>TRBJ2-3|TRBD1|many|TRBV7-8
TGTGCCAGCAGCGGGGGACAGGGGAGGTTGGATACGCAGTATTTT
CASSGGQGRLDTQYF
>TRBJ1-2|TRBD1|-|TRBV12-3/TRBV12-4
TGTGCCAGCAGCCCAGGGGGAGGCTACACCTTC
CASSPGGGYTF
>TRBJ2-7|-|-|TRBV6-1
TGTGCCAGCAGGCGAGACCGGGACACCTCCTACGAGCAGTACTTC
CASRRDRDTSYEQYF
>TRBJ2-3|-|-|TRBV5-1
TGCGCCAGCAGCTTGGACCCCCGCGCGCAGTATTTT
CASSLDPRAQYF
>TRBJ2-1|-|-|TRBV20-1
TGCAGTGCTAGATGGTCCGGGTTAGCGCAGTTCTTC
CSARWSGLAQFF
>TRBJ2-7|-|-|TRBV10-3
TGTGCCACCAGGGGTAGCGGGCCCTACGAGCAGTACTTC
CATRGSGPYEQYF
>TRBJ1-2|-|many|TRBV7-9
TGTGCCAGCAGCTTTAACAGGGACGGCTACACCTTC
CASSFNRDGYTF
>TRBJ1-5|-|-|TRBV10-3
TGTGCCACCAACAGGGAAAGCAATCAGCCCCAGCATTTT
CATNRESNQPQHF
>TRBJ1-5|-|many|TRBV20-1
TGCAGTGCTAGTTGGGGCAACCCGTATCAGCCCCAGCATTTT
CSASWGNPYQPQHF
>TRBJ2-3|TRBD2|-|TRBV6-2/TRBV6-3
TGTGAAAGAGGTTTAGTTAGAACGGGTAGCGGGAGGCGGGGAGATACGCAGTATTTT
CERGLVRTGSGRRGDTQYF
>TRBJ2-3|-|-|TRBV20-1
TGCAGTGTGGGGGATACCCCCCCAGATACGCAGTATTTT
CSVGDTPPDTQYF
>TRBJ2-4|-|-|TRBV20-1
TGCAGTGCCTTGAGGGACTCCCCAGCCAAAAACATTCAGTACTTC
CSALRDSPAKNIQYF
>TRBJ2-1|-|-|TRBV3-1
TGTGCCAGCAGCCCTACCTACGTAAGCTCCTACAATGAGCAGTTCTTC
CASSPTYVSSYNEQFF
>TRBJ2-1|-|many|TRBV20-1
TGCAGTGCTCGCCAAGCAGTGAATGAGCAGTTCTTC
CSARQAVNEQFF
>TRBJ2-5|-|many|TRBV11-2
TGTGCCAGGACTAGTAGGATGCAAGAGACCCAGTACTTC
CARTSRMQETQYF
>TRBJ2-7|-|many|TRBV18
TGTGCCAGCTCACCGACCGCCTACGAGCAGTACTTC
CASSPTAYEQYF
>TRBJ2-7|TRBD1|many|TRBV27
TGTGCCAGCAGTTTGGACAGGGGGGCCTACGAGCAGTACTTC
CASSLDRGAYEQYF
>TRBJ2-1|TRBD2|-|TRBV5-6
TGTGCCAGCAGCTTGGGGGGACTAGCGGGAGTGGTGGATGAGCAGTTCTTC
CASSLGGLAGVVDEQFF
>TRBJ2-1|-|many|TRBV2
TGTGCCAGCAGCCTATACCATACCCTGGACCCGCTTAGCAATGAGCAGTTCTTC
CASSLYHTLDPLSNEQFF
>TRBJ2-5|-|many|TRBV24-1
TGTGCCACCAGTGATCAGGACGGGAAAGAGACCCAGTACTTC
CATSDQDGKETQYF